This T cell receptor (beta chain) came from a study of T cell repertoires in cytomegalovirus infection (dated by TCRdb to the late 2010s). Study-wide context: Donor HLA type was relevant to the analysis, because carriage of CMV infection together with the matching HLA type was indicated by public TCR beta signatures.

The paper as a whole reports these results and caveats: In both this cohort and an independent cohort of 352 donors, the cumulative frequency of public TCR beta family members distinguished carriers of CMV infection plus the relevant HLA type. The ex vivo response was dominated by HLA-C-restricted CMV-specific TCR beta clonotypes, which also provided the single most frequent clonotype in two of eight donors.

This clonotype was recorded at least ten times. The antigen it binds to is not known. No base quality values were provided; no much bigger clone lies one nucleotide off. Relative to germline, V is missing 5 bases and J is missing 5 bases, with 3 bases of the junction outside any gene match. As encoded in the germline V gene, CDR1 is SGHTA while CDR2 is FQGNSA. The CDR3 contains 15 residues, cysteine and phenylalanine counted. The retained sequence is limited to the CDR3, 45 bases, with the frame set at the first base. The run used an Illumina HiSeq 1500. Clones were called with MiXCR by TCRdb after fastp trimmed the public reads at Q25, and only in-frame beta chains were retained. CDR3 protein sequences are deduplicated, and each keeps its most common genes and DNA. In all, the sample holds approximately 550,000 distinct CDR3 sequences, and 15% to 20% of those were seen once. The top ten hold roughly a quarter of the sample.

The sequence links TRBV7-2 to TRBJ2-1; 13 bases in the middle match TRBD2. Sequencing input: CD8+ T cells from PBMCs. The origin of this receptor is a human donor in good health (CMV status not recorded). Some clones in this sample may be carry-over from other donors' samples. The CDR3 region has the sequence CASSRTSGRDNEQFF. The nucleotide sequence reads TGTGCCAGCAGCCGGACTAGCGGGAGAGACAATGAGCAGTTCTTC.